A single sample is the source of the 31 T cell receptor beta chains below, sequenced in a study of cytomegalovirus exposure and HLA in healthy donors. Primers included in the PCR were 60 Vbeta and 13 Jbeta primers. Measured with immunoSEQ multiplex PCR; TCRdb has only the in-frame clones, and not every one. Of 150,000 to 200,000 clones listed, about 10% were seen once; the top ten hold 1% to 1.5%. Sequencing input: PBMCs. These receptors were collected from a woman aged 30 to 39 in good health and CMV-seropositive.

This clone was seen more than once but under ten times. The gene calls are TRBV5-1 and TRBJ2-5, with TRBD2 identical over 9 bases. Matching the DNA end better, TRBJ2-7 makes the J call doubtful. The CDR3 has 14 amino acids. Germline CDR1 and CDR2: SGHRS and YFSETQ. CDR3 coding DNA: TGCGCCAGCAGCACCACTAGCGGGTCTGTCGAGCAGTACTTC. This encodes CASSTTSGSVEQYF.

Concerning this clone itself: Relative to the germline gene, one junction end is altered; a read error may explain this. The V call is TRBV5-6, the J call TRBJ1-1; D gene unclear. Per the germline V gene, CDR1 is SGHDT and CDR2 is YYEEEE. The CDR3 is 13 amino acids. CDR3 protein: CARSSAWEGEAFF. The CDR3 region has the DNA TGTGCCAGAAGCTCGGCGTGGGAGGGTGAGGCTTTCTTT.

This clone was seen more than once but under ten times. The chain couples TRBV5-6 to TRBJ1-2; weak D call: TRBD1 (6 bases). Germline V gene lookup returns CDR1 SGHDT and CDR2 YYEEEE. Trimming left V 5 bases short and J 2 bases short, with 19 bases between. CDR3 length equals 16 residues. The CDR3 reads CASRRRGGGINYGYTF. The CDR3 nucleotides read TGTGCCAGCAGGAGGCGAGGGGGTGGGATAAACTATGGCTACACCTTC.

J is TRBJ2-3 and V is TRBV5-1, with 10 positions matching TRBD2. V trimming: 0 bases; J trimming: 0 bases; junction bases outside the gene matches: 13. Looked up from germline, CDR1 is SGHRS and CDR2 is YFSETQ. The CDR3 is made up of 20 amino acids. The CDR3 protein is CASSLDGLAGVGRSTDTQYF. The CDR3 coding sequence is TGCGCCAGCAGCTTGGATGGTCTAGCGGGAGTGGGTCGAAGCACAGATACGCAGTATTTT.

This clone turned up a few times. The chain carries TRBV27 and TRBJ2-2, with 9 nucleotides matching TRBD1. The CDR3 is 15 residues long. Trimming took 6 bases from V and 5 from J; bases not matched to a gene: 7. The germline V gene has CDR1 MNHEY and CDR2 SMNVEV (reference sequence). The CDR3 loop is CASRRDRVGTGELFF. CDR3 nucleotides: TGTGCCAGCAGGCGGGACAGGGTTGGTACCGGGGAGCTGTTTTTT.

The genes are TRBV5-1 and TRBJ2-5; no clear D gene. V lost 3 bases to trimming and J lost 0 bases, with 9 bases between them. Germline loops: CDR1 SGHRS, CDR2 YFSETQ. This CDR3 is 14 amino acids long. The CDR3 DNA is TGCGCCAGCAGCTCTCAAGACAACCAAGAGACCCAGTACTTC. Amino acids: CASSSQDNQETQYF.

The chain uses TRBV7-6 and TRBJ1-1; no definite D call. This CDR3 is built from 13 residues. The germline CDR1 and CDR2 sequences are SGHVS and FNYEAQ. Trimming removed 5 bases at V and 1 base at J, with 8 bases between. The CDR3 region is CASSPWANTEAFF. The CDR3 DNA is TGTGCCAGCAGCCCCTGGGCGAACACTGAAGCTTTCTTT.

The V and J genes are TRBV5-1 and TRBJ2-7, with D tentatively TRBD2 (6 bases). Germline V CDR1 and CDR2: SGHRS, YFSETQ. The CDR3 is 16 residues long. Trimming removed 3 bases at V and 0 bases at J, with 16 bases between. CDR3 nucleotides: TGCGCCAGCAGCTGGGGGTTAGCGGATAGCTCCTACGAGCAGTACTTC. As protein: CASSWGLADSSYEQYF.

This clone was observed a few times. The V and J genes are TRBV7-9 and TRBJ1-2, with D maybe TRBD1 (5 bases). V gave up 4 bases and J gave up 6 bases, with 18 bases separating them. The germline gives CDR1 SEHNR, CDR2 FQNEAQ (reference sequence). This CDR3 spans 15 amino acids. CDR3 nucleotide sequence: TGTGCCAGCAGCTCGGGGGAAGGACGGTACGATGGCTACACCTTC. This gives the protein CASSSGEGRYDGYTF.

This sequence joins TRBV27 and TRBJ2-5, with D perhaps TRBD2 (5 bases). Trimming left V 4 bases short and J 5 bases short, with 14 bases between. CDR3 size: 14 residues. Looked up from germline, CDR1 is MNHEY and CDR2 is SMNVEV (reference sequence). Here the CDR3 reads CASSSGLLGETQYF. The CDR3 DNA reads TGTGCCAGCAGTTCCGGACTCTTAGGGGAGACCCAGTACTTC.

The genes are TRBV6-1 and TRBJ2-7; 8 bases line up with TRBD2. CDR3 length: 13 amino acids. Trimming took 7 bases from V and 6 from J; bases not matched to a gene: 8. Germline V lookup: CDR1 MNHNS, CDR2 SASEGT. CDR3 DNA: TGTGCCAGCACGTTGCGGGAGGCTGCCGAGCAGTACTTC. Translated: CASTLREAAEQYF.

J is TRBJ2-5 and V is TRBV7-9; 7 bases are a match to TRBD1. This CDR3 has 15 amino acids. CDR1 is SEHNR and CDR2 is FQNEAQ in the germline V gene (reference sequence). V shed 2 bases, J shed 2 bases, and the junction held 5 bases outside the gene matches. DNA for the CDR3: TGTGCCAGCAGCTTAACAGGGGTTCGGCAAGAGACCCAGTACTTC. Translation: CASSLTGVRQETQYF. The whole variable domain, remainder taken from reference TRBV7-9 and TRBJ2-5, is DTGVSQNPRHKITKRGQNVTFRCDPISEHNRLYWYRQTLGQGPEFLTYFQNEAQLEKSRLLSDRFSAERPKGSFSTLEIQRTEQGDSAMYLCASSLTGVRQETQYFGPGTRLLVL.

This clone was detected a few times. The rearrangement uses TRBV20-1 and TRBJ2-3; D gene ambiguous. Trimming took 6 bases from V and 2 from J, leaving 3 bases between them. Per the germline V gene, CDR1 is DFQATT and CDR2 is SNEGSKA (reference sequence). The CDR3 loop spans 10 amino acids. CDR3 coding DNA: TGCAGTGCCATCACAGATACGCAGTATTTT. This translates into CSAITDTQYF.

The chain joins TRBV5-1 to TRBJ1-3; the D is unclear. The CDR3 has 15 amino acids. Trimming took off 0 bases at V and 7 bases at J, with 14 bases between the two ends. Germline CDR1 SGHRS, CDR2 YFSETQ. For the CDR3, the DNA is TGCGCCAGCAGCTTGGGAGCTCTAACCGGGAACACCATATATTTT. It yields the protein CASSLGALTGNTIYF.

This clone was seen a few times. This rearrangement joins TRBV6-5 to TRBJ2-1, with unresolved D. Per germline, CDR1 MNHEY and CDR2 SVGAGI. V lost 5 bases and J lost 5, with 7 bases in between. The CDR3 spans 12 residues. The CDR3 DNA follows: TGTGCCAGCAGTCTAAACGACAATGAGCAGTTCTTC. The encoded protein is CASSLNDNEQFF.

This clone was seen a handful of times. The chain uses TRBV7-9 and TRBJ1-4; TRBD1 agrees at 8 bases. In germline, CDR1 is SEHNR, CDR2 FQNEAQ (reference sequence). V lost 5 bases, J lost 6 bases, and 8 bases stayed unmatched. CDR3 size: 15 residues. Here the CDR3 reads CASSPTQDRDEKLFF. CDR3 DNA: TGTGCCAGCAGCCCTACCCAGGACAGGGATGAAAAACTGTTTTTT.

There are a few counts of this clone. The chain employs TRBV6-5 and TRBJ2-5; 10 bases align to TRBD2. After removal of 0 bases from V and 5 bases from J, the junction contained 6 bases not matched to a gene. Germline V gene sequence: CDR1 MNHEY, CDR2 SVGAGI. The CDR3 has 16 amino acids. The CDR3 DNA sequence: TGTGCCAGCAGTTACTCGGGGCTAGCGGGAGTGGAGACCCAGTACTTC. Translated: CASSYSGLAGVETQYF.

The CDR3 DNA is TGTGCCAGCAGCCTAACAGGGGCCTACGAGCAGTACTTC. It encodes CASSLTGAYEQYF. The rearrangement links TRBV2 to TRBJ2-7; 7 bases map to TRBD1. V gave up 6 bases and J gave up 2 bases; unmatched junction bases: 4. Per germline, CDR1 SNHLY and CDR2 FYNNEI. The CDR3 is 13 amino acids.

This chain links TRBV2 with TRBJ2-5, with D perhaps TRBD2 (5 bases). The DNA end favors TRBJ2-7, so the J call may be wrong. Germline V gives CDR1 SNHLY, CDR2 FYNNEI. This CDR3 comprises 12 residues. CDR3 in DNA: TGTGCCAGCAGCCAGGAGGCCTACGAGCAGTACTTC. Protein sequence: CASSQEAYEQYF.

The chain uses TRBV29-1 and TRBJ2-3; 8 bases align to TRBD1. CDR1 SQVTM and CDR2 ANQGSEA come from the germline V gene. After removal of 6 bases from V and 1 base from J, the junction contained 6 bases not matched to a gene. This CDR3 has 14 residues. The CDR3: CSVLRGQGTDTQYF. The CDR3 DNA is TGCAGCGTCCTCAGGGGGCAAGGCACAGATACGCAGTATTTT.

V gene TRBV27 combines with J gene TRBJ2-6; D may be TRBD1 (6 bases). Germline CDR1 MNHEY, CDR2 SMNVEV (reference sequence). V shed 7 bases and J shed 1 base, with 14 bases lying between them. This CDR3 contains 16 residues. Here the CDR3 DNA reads TGTGCCAGCACCCTACAGGGAAGATCTGGGGCCAACGTCCTGACTTTC. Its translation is CASTLQGRSGANVLTF.

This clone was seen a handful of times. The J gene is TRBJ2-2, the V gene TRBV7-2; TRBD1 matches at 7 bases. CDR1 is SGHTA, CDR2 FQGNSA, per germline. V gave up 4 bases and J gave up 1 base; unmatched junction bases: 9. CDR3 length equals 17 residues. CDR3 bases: TGTGCCAGCAGCTCTACAAAATGGGACAGGAACACCGGGGAGCTGTTTTTT. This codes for CASSSTKWDRNTGELFF.

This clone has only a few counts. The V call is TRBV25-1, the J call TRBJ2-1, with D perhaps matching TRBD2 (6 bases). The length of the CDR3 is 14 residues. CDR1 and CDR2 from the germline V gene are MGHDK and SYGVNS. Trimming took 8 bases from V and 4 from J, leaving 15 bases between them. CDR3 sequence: CASERWAGYNEQFF. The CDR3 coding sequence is TGTGCCAGCGAACGGTGGGCGGGATACAATGAGCAGTTCTTC.

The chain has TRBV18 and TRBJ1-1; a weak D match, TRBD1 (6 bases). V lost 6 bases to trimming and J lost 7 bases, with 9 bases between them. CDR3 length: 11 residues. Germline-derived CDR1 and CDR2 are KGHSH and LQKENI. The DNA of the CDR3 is TGTGCCAGCTCCCTCAGGGGTGAAGCTTTCTTT. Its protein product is CASSLRGEAFF.

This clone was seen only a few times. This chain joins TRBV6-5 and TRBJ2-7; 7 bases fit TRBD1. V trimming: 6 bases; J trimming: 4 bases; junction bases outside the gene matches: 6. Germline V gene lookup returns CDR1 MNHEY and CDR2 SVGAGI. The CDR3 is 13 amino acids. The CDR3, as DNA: TGTGCCAGCAGGCCCGGGACAGCTTACGAGCAGTACTTC. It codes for CASRPGTAYEQYF.

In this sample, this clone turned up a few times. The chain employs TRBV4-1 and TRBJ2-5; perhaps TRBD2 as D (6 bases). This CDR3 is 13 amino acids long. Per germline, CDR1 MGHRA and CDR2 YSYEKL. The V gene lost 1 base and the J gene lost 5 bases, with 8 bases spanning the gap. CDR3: CASSQAGVETQYF. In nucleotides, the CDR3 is TGCGCCAGCAGCCAAGCGGGGGTGGAGACCCAGTACTTC.

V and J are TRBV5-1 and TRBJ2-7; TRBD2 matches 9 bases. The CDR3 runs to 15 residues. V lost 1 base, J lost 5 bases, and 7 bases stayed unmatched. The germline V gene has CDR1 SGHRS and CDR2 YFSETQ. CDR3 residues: CASSLMASGTDEQYF. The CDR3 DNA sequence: TGCGCCAGCAGCTTGATGGCTAGCGGGACAGACGAGCAGTACTTC.

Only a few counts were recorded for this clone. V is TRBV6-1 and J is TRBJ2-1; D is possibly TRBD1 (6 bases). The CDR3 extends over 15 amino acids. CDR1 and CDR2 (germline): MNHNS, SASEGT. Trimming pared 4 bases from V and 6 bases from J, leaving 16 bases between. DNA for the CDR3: TGTGCCAGCAGTGTTGTCAGGGGAGCGCCCAATGAGCAGTTCTTC. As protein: CASSVVRGAPNEQFF.

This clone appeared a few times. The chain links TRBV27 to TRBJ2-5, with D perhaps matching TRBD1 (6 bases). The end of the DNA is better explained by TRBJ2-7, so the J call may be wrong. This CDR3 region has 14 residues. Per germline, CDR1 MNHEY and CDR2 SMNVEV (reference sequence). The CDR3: CASSFNRDTYEQYF. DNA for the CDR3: TGTGCCAGCAGTTTTAATCGGGACACCTACGAGCAGTACTTC.

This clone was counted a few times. The CDR3 here is CASSHLTSVSTDTQYF. In DNA, the CDR3 is TGTGCCAGCAGCCATTTGACTAGCGTCAGCACAGATACGCAGTATTTT. The chain combines TRBV7-2 with TRBJ2-3; 8 bases line up with TRBD2. The CDR3 runs 16 residues. Losses at the gene ends were 5 bases for V and 0 bases for J; bases not matched to a gene: 7. From germline, CDR1 is SGHTA and CDR2 FQGNSA.

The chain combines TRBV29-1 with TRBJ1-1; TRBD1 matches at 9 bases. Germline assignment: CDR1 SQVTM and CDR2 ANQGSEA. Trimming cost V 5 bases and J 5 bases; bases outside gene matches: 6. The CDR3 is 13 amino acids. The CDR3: CSVRQGGGTEAFF. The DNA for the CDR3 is TGCAGCGTTAGACAGGGGGGAGGGACTGAAGCTTTCTTT.